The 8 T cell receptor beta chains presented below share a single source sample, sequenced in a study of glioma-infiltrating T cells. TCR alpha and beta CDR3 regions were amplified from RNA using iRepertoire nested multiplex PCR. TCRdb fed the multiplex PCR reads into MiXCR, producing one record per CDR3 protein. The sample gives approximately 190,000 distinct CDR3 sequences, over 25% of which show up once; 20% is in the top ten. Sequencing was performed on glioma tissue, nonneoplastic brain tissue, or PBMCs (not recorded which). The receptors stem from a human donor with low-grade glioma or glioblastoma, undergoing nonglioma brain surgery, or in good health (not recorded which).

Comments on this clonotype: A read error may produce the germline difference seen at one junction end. The CDR3 nucleotides read TGTGCCAGCAGTGGAGGGGACAGATCGAACACTAAAGCTTTCTTC. Translating gives CASSGGDRSNTKAFF. The chain recombines TRBV25-1 with TRBJ1-1; 7 bases agree with TRBD1. There are 15 residues in the CDR3. Germline V gives CDR1 MGHDK, CDR2 SYGVNS. Full variable domain (remainder filled in from reference TRBV25-1 and TRBJ1-1): EADIYQTPRYLVIGTGKKITLECSQTMGHDKMYWYQQDPGMELHLIHYSYGVNSTEKGDLSSESTVSRIRTEHFPLTLESARPSHTSQYLCASSGGDRSNTKAFFGQGTRLTVV.

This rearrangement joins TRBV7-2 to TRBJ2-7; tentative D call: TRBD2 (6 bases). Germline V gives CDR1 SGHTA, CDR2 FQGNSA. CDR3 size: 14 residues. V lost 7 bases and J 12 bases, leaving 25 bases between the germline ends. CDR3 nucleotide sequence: TGTGCCAGCAAACCGGGACTGGGACCCCACGGGCTGTACTTC. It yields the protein CASKPGLGPHGLYF.

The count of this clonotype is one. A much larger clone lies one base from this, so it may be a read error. CDR3 residues: CASSPTQGSLGTQYF. The CDR3 coding sequence is TGTGCCAGCAGTCCCACCCAGGGGTCGTTGGGGACCCAGTACTTC. This chain joins TRBV12-3 or TRBV12-4 and TRBJ2-5, with D possibly TRBD1 on 6 matching bases. V shed 5 bases and J shed 7 bases, with 20 bases lying between them. CDR3 length: 15 amino acids.

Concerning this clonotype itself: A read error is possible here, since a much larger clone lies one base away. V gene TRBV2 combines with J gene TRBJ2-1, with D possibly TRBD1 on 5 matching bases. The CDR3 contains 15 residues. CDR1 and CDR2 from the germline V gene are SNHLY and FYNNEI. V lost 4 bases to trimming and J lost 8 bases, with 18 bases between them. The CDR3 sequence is CASSVGAGRNDEQFF. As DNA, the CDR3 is TGTGCCAGCAGTGTGGGTGCAGGGCGTAACGATGAGCAGTTCTTC.

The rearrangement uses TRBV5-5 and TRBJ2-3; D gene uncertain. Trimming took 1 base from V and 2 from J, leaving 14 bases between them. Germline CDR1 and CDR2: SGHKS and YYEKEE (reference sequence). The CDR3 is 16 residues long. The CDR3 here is CASSLLHMGFTDTQYF. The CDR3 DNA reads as TGTGCCAGCAGCTTGCTGCACATGGGCTTCACAGATACGCAGTATTTT. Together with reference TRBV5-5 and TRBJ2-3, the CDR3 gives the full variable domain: DAGVTQSPTHLIKTRGQQVTLRCSPISGHKSVSWYQQVLGQGPQFIFQYYEKEERGRGNFPDRFSARQFPNYSSELNVNALLLGDSALYLCASSLLHMGFTDTQYFGPGTRLTVL.

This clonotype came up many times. CDR3 coding DNA: TGTGCCAGCAGCTTGGATCCTAACTATGGCTACACCTTC. Translated, it gives CASSLDPNYGYTF. The chain carries TRBV27 and TRBJ1-2; D unresolved. CDR3 length equals 13 residues. CDR1 is MNHEY and CDR2 is SMNVEV in the germline V gene (reference sequence). Trimming pared 6 bases from V and 0 bases from J, leaving 8 bases between.

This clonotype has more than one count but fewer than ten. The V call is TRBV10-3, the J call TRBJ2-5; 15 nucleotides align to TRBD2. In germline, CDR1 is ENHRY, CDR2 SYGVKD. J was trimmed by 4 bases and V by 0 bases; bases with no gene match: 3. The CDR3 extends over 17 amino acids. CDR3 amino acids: CAISESGTSGRRETQYF. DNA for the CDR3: TGTGCCATCAGTGAGTCCGGGACTAGCGGGAGGAGAGAGACCCAGTACTTC.

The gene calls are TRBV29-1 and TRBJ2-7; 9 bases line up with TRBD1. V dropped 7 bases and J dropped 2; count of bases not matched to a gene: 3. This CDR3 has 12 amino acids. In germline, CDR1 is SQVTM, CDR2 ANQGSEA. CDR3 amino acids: CSEGQGTYEQYF. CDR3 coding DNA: TGCAGCGAAGGACAGGGGACCTACGAGCAGTACTTC.